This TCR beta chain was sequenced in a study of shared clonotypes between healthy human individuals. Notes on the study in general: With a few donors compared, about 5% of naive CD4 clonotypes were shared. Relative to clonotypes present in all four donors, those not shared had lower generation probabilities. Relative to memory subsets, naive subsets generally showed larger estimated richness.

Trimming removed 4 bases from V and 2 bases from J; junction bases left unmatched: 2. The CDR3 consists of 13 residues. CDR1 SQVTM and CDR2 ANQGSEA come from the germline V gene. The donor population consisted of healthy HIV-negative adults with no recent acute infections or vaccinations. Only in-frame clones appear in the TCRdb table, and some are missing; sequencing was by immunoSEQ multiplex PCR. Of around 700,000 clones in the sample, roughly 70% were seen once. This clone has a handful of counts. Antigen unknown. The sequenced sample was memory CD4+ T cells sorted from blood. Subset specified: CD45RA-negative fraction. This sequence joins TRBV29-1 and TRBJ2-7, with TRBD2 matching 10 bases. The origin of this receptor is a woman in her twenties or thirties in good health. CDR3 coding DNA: TGCAGCGTTGTCGGACTAGCGGCCTACGAGCAGTACTTC. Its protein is CSVVGLAAYEQYF.